This T cell receptor beta chain was observed in a study of shared clonotypes between healthy human individuals. Study-wide results and caveats: Naive subsets tended to show greater estimated richness than memory subsets.

Concerning this clone: What it recognizes is unknown. Since a far larger clone is one base different, this is likely a read error. Additional DNA sequences in this sample encode the identical CDR3.

CDR3 length equals 13 residues. Trimming took off 1 base at V and 4 bases at J, with 7 bases between the two ends. CDR1 and CDR2 (germline): SGHTA, FQGNSA. Here immunoSEQ multiplex PCR was the method, and the copy in TCRdb shows in-frame clones only, minus some. The sample has about 1 million clones, under 80% seen once. All the donors were Caucasian adults who lived in Nashville, Tennessee. The chain has TRBV7-2 and TRBJ1-1, with TRBD1 as a possible D gene (5 bases). The sequence was obtained from a young man in good health. The sequencing input was memory CD4+ T cells sorted from blood. Stated subset: CD45RA-negative fraction. DNA of the CDR3: TGTGCCAGCAGCTTAGGGGGGGGCACTGAAGCTTTCTTT. Its protein is CASSLGGGTEAFF.